Each of the 13 T cell receptor beta chains below was sequenced from the same sample in a study of T cells in Graves' hyperthyroidism and ophthalmopathy. There were TCR beta CDR3 regions amplified from RNA transcripts. The study used the HTBI primer set for a first-round RT-PCR of the TCR CDR3. MiXCR, applied by TCRdb to the multiplex PCR reads, yields one record per CDR3 protein. This table holds hundreds of thousands of distinct CDR3 sequences, approximately 25% found once. Sequencing was carried out using blood. The receptors shown here come from a woman aged 35 to 49 with Graves' ophthalmopathy.

This clonotype was seen many times. The V gene is TRBV12-3 or TRBV12-4, the J gene TRBJ1-1; D not resolved. The CDR3 runs to 14 residues. The ends were cut back, 5 bases at V and 4 bases at J, with 14 bases in the middle. The CDR3 DNA reads as TGTGCCAGCAGTAAGCTAGGGATTGGCACTGAAGCTTTCTTT. Translation: CASSKLGIGTEAFF.

This clonotype was counted many times. The V and J genes are TRBV6-5 and TRBJ2-5, with a possible D match to TRBD1 (8 bases). This CDR3 spans 14 amino acids. Germline CDR1 and CDR2: MNHEY and SVGAGI. V lost 7 bases and J lost 5, with 17 bases in between. This CDR3 reads CASKYRGGTETQYF. CDR3 bases: TGTGCCAGCAAGTACAGGGGGGGAACGGAGACCCAGTACTTC.

This clonotype occurred many times. V usage is TRBV30 and J usage is TRBJ2-7; unclear D gene. The CDR3 is made up of 13 amino acids. The V and J ends lost 1 base and 3 bases respectively, with 10 bases between them. Germline-derived CDR1 and CDR2 are GTSNPN and SVGIG (reference sequence). CDR3 sequence (DNA): TGTGCCTGGAGTGGATCTGGATACTACGAGCAGTACTTC. Encoded protein: CAWSGSGYYEQYF.

The rearrangement uses TRBV28 and TRBJ1-2, with 9 bases fitting TRBD1. There are 13 residues in the CDR3. Germline CDR1 and CDR2: MDHEN and SYDVKM. Trimming at V came to 10 bases and at J to 4 bases, leaving 7 bases not matched to a gene. DNA of the CDR3: TGTGCCACCCGGGACAGGGAGGGCTATGGCTACACCTTC. Translated: CATRDREGYGYTF.

The chain has TRBV7-8 and TRBJ2-5; 7 bases align to TRBD1. V lost 1 base, J lost 2 bases, and 4 bases stayed unmatched. CDR1 SGHVS and CDR2 FQNEAQ come from the germline V gene. The CDR3 spans 15 residues. The CDR3 nucleotides read TGTGCCAGCAGCTTAGACAGGGGACATCAAGAGACCCAGTACTTC. This translates into CASSLDRGHQETQYF.

In its sample, this clonotype was seen many times. This chain links TRBV5-1 with TRBJ2-7; D is perhaps TRBD1 (5 bases). Trimming took 5 bases from V and 0 from J, leaving 12 bases between them. Germline V gives CDR1 SGHRS, CDR2 YFSETQ. This CDR3 contains 14 residues. For the CDR3, the DNA is TGCGCCAGCAGATGGACATCCCTCTCCTACGAGCAGTACTTC. Protein product: CASRWTSLSYEQYF.

J is TRBJ1-5 and V is TRBV6-4; 7 bases agree with TRBD1. This CDR3 is built from 17 residues. J was trimmed by 9 bases and V by 5 bases; bases with no gene match: 19. Germline CDR1 and CDR2: MRHNA and SNTAGT. In DNA, the CDR3 is TGTGCCAGCAGTCGACAGGGTCGGGCCAGCGGAAATTGGCCCCAGCATTTT. This translates into CASSRQGRASGNWPQHF.

This clonotype was counted at least ten times. The chain carries TRBV20-1 and TRBJ2-5; D remains unclear. Trimming took 2 bases from V and 3 from J, leaving 1 base between them. Germline CDR1 and CDR2: DFQATT and SNEGSKA (reference sequence). CDR3 length: 10 residues. CDR3 sequence (DNA): TGCAGTGCTAGAAAAGAGACCCAGTACTTC. Translation: CSARKETQYF.

This clonotype has ten or more counts. The chain recombines TRBV5-1 with TRBJ2-5, with D possibly being TRBD2 (6 bases). V lost 4 bases and J lost 4, with 17 bases in between. Germline loops: CDR1 SGHRS, CDR2 YFSETQ. The CDR3 runs to 15 residues. The CDR3 sequence: CASSQGLKLTETQYF. The CDR3, as DNA: TGCGCCAGCAGCCAAGGACTAAAACTCACAGAGACCCAGTACTTC.

This clonotype was seen many times. The chain carries TRBV7-8 and TRBJ2-7; 7 nucleotides agree with TRBD2. The CDR3 extends over 13 amino acids. Trimming took 5 bases from V and 6 from J; bases not matched to a gene: 7. Germline V gene lookup returns CDR1 SGHVS and CDR2 FQNEAQ. CDR3 region: CASSHAGVSEQYF. DNA for the CDR3: TGTGCCAGCAGCCACGCGGGGGTGAGCGAGCAGTACTTC.

This clonotype has a handful of counts. The chain combines TRBV5-6 with TRBJ1-1; D is undetermined. CDR3 length: 17 residues. Trimming took 4 bases from V and 4 from J, leaving 23 bases between them. Germline V gene sequence: CDR1 SGHDT, CDR2 YYEEEE. The CDR3 bases are TGTGCCAGCAGCCTGACCGCGGATTTCGGCCGGGGCACTGAAGCTTTCTTT. Translating gives CASSLTADFGRGTEAFF. The complete variable domain, with remaining parts taken from reference TRBV5-6 and TRBJ1-1, reads DAGVTQSPTHLIKTRGQQVTLRCSPKSGHDTVSWYQQALGQGPQFIFQYYEEEERQRGNFPDRFSGHQFPNYSSELNVNALLLGDSALYLCASSLTADFGRGTEAFFGQGTRLTVV.

This clonotype was picked up many times. The chain is built from TRBV18 and TRBJ2-7; D may be TRBD2 (6 bases). CDR1 and CDR2 (germline): KGHSH, LQKENI. The CDR3 extends over 14 amino acids. With 3 bases removed from V and 2 bases from J, the gap between germline ends came to 11 bases. For the CDR3, the DNA is TGTGCCAGCTCACCGGGACTCCGGGCCTACGAGCAGTACTTC. This gives the protein CASSPGLRAYEQYF.

This clonotype was observed many times. The rearrangement joins TRBV3-1 to TRBJ2-1, with a possible D match to TRBD1 (5 bases). The CDR3 length is 13 residues. The germline V gene has CDR1 LGHDT and CDR2 YNNKEL (reference sequence). V was trimmed by 5 bases and J by 10 bases, leaving 15 bases between them. CDR3 coding DNA: TGTGCCAGCAGCTCAGGCAGGGTAGGCGAGCAGTTCTTC. This translates into CASSSGRVGEQFF.